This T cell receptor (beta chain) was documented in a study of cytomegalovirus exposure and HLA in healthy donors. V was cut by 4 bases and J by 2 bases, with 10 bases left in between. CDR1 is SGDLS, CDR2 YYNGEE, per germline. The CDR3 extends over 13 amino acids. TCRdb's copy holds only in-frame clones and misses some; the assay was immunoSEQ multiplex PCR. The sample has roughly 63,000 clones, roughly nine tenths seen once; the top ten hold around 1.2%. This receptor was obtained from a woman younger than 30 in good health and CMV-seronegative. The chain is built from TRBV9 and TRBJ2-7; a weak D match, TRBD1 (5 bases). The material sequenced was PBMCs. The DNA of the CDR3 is TGTGCCAGCAGCCCCCCAGGGACCTACGAGCAGTACTTC. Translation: CASSPPGTYEQYF.